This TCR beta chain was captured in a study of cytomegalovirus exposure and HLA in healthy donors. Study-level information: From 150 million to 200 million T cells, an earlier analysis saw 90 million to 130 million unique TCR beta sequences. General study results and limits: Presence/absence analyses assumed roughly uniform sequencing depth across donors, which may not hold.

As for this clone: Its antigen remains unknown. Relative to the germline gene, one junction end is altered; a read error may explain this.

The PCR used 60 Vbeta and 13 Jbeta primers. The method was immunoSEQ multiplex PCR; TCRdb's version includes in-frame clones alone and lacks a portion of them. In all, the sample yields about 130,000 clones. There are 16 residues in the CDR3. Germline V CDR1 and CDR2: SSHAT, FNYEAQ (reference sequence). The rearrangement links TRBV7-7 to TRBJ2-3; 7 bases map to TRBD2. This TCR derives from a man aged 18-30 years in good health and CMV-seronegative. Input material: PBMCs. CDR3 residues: CASSPQAAGVTDTQYF. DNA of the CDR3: TGTGCTAGCAGCCCGCAGGCCGCGGGGGTAACAGATACGCAGTATTTT.